This T cell receptor (beta chain) was documented in a study of OX40 agonist ivuxolimab in advanced cancers. Study-wide findings and caveats: Low normalized T-cell clonal expansion was also seen in some nonresponders. More expanded clones were seen, on average, in CD8+ T cells than in CD4+.

In regard to this clone: The antigen is unknown.

Clones were sequenced by immunoSEQ multiplex PCR, and TCRdb holds only the in-frame ones, with some missing. The sample lists roughly 64,000 clones; approximately 84% were seen once. Per the germline V gene, CDR1 is SNHLY and CDR2 is FYNNEI. The CDR3 consists of 13 residues. Trimming stripped 7 bases from V and 1 base from J, with 10 bases between. The sequencing here drew on CD4+ or CD8+ T cells sorted from blood, taken in a trial of the OX40 agonist ivuxolimab. The V gene is TRBV2, the J gene TRBJ1-1, with a possible D match to TRBD1 (6 bases). The clonotype was recovered from an adult with an advanced solid tumor such as melanoma, head and neck, liver or kidney cancer. This chain's CDR3 is CASNLQGNTEAFF. The CDR3 DNA reads as TGTGCCAGCAATTTACAGGGGAACACTGAAGCTTTCTTT.